This entry lists 9 T cell receptor beta chains sequenced from one sample in a study of T cells during gluten challenge in celiac disease (dated by TCRdb to 2016 to 2017). The library was produced with single-cell sequencing. Instrument used: Illumina MiSeq. Three nested PCRs with multiplexed primers covering all TRA and TRB V genes were used to amplify paired single-cell TCR-alpha and TCR-beta sequences. TCRdb reran the public reads through fastp at Q25 and MiXCR, keeping productive beta chains. CDR3 protein duplicates are merged, each entry listing the most common genes and DNA. The sample's clone listing holds 80 or so distinct CDR3 sequences. Blood cells were gated as tetramer-binding CD4+ effector-memory gut-homing T cells defined as CD3+, CD45RA-, CD62L- and integrin beta7+, with lineage markers excluded. Sequences were derived from gluten-specific CD4+ T cells sorted from blood using tetramers, sampled at baseline or on day 6, 14 or 28 of gluten challenge (not recorded which). These receptors were obtained from a female donor with celiac disease.

The V gene is TRBV29-1, the J gene TRBJ1-1; D is undetermined. Germline loops: CDR1 SQVTM, CDR2 ANQGSEA. The CDR3 contains 13 residues. Trimming took off 4 bases at V and 3 bases at J, with 12 bases between the two ends. The CDR3 nucleotides read TGCAGCGTTGGCAACTCCTGGGACACTGAAGCTTTCTTT. Encoded protein: CSVGNSWDTEAFF.

This chain links TRBV5-6 with TRBJ2-3, with 8 bases that match TRBD2. Germline lookup yields CDR1 SGHDT and CDR2 YYEEEE. Trimming removed 0 bases from V and 5 bases from J; junction bases left unmatched: 5. The CDR3 has 15 residues. CDR3 region: CASSLGGGLQDTQYF. In DNA form, the CDR3 reads TGTGCCAGCAGCTTGGGCGGGGGGCTTCAAGATACGCAGTATTTT.

Judged by abundance, this clonotype is hyperexpanded (1% or more). V and J are TRBV20-1 and TRBJ2-1; D gene unclear. The ends were cut back, 2 bases at V and 6 bases at J, with 5 bases in the middle. Germline lookup yields CDR1 DFQATT and CDR2 SNEGSKA (reference sequence). This CDR3 is built from 11 residues. For the CDR3, the DNA is TGCAGTGCTAGACGGAGCAATGAGCAGTTCTTC. Its translation: CSARRSNEQFF.

In this sample, this clonotype is medium-sized. The chain joins TRBV28 to TRBJ1-2, with TRBD1 matching 10 bases. Germline-derived CDR1 and CDR2 are MDHEN and SYDVKM. V dropped 4 bases and J dropped 5; count of bases not matched to a gene: 13. The CDR3 loop spans 17 amino acids. CDR3 in amino acids: CASSSELWTGGGYGYTF. The CDR3 nucleotides are TGTGCCAGCAGTTCGGAACTCTGGACAGGGGGAGGTTATGGCTACACCTTC.

The chain recombines TRBV4-2 with TRBJ1-4, with D unresolved. Trimming took off 0 bases at V and 5 bases at J, with 19 bases between the two ends. Germline-derived CDR1 and CDR2 are LGHNA and YNFKEQ. This CDR3 contains 18 residues. CDR3 protein: CASSQDQASPWRNEKLFF. DNA of the CDR3: TGTGCCAGCAGCCAAGATCAGGCATCTCCGTGGCGAAATGAAAAACTGTTTTTT.

By share, this clonotype ranks as hyperexpanded. The CDR3 DNA reads TGTGCCAGCAGCTTGGCCGGGACAGGGGCCTATGGCTACACCTTC. Translating it yields CASSLAGTGAYGYTF. This sequence joins TRBV5-6 and TRBJ1-2; 10 bases are a match to TRBD1. The CDR3 runs 15 residues. Germline V lookup: CDR1 SGHDT, CDR2 YYEEEE. V lost 0 bases to trimming and J lost 4 bases; unmatched junction nucleotides: 3.

By share, this clonotype counts as hyperexpanded (1% or more). The rearrangement links TRBV4-2 to TRBJ2-2; 7 bases are shared with TRBD1. Looked up from germline, CDR1 is LGHNA and CDR2 is YNFKEQ. After removal of 4 bases from V and 8 bases from J, the junction contained 13 bases not matched to a gene. The CDR3 length is 16 residues. As DNA, the CDR3 is TGTGCCAGCAGCCTAACACCCCACCAGGGGGAAGGGGAGCTGTTTTTT. It is translated as CASSLTPHQGEGELFF.

This clonotype came up a few times. The chain uses TRBV7-2 and TRBJ2-2; perhaps TRBD1 as D (6 bases). The germline V and J ends were trimmed by 2 bases and 5 bases, with 18 bases remaining between them. Germline lookup yields CDR1 SGHTA and CDR2 FQGNSA. The CDR3 extends over 17 amino acids. CDR3 amino acids: CASSLFGRQDPTGELFF. In DNA form, the CDR3 reads TGTGCCAGCAGCTTATTCGGCAGACAGGACCCTACCGGGGAGCTGTTTTTT.

This clonotype is classed as hyperexpanded. The chain carries TRBV7-6 and TRBJ2-3; 10 nucleotides match TRBD2. This CDR3 is built from 16 residues. V lost 5 bases, J lost 5 bases, and 10 bases stayed unmatched. Germline V gives CDR1 SGHVS, CDR2 FNYEAQ. In nucleotides, the CDR3 is TGTGCCAGCAGCGTCCTAGCGGGGGCCGGCGGAGATACGCAGTATTTT. Translated: CASSVLAGAGGDTQYF.